A single sample is the source of the 5 T cell receptor beta chains below, sequenced in a study of glioma-infiltrating T cells after dendritic cell vaccination (dated by TCRdb to about 2016). The receptor library was made with the immunoSEQ multiplex PCR assay. This immuneACCESS table, as held by TCRdb, lists in-frame sequences with V and J called but not all clones. Of the missing ones, under half trace to an unresolved V gene in checked studies; the others have no known cause. The table for this sample lists about 76,000 clones; roughly 87% of them were counted only once. The ten largest account for 2% to 2.5% of the sample. In light of the paper, this sample's time point label describes: after dendritic cell vaccination, including at tumor progression/relapse. Material: blood, obtained after dendritic cell vaccination. Every receptor here comes from a human donor with glioblastoma.

J is TRBJ1-2 and V is TRBV5-6; the D is unclear. Germline V CDR1 and CDR2: SGHDT, YYEEEE. The V and J ends lost 4 bases and 7 bases respectively, with 14 bases between them. CDR3 size: 13 residues. The CDR3 nucleotides read TGTGCCAGCAGCCACGACAAGCCCAGTGGCTACACCTTC. It translates to CASSHDKPSGYTF.

The chain couples TRBV29-1 to TRBJ1-3; TRBD1 is a possible D gene (6 bases). CDR1 is SQVTM, CDR2 ANQGSEA, per germline. The CDR3 loop spans 14 amino acids. Deletions cut 3 bases from V and 3 bases from J, with 12 bases between. Here the CDR3 reads CSVEESGVGNTIYF. DNA for the CDR3: TGCAGCGTTGAGGAGTCAGGGGTTGGAAACACCATATATTTT. The full variable domain, with the rest looked up from reference TRBV29-1 and TRBJ1-3, is SAVISQKPSRDICQRGTSLTIQCQVDSQVTMMFWYRQQPGQSLTLIATANQGSEATYESGFVIDKFPISRPNLTFSTLTVSNMSPEDSSIYLCSVEESGVGNTIYFGEGSWLTVV.

This clone has just one count. The chain carries TRBV6-1 and TRBJ1-1; the D gene is possibly TRBD1 (6 bases). CDR3 length: 14 residues. The ends were cut back, 3 bases at V and 4 bases at J, with 12 bases in the middle. CDR1 and CDR2 (germline): MNHNS, SASEGT. CDR3 nucleotide sequence: TGTGCCAGCAGTGAGGGGGGGCCGATCACTGAAGCTTTCTTT. Translation: CASSEGGPITEAFF.

The rearrangement links TRBV4-1 to TRBJ2-1; 8 positions agree with TRBD2. This CDR3 spans 16 amino acids. The V gene end was trimmed by 4 bases and the J gene end by 2 bases; junction bases not matched to a gene: 7. Germline V gene lookup returns CDR1 MGHRA and CDR2 YSYEKL. The CDR3 region has the DNA TGCGCCAGCAGCCGTAAACTAGCGGAAGCCTACAATGAGCAGTTCTTC. Translation gives CASSRKLAEAYNEQFF.

This clone was observed a handful of times. The chain recombines TRBV6-5 with TRBJ1-3, with a weak D call TRBD1 (5 bases). The CDR3 is made up of 15 amino acids. Germline assignment: CDR1 MNHEY and CDR2 SVGAGI. With 6 bases removed from V and 0 bases from J, the gap between germline ends came to 12 bases. The CDR3 region has the DNA TGTGCCAGCAGCCTCAGGGCTGGCTCTGGAAACACCATATATTTT. It yields the protein CASSLRAGSGNTIYF.